Listed below are T cell receptor beta chains from one sample, sequenced in a study of cytomegalovirus exposure and HLA in healthy donors. Some clones are missing from TCRdb's copy, which holds only in-frame ones; the method was immunoSEQ multiplex PCR. The data contain approximately 150,000 clones, more than 75% of them seen just once; the ten biggest clones take up less than 3.5%. The sequenced sample consisted of PBMCs. The receptors derive from a man aged 18 to 30 in good health and CMV-seropositive. Both conserved end residues are part of each CDR3. A D gene is named only where the DNA matches it firmly. Clone size, where shown, is once, few, many, or a class for clones that have expanded.

clone_size j_call d_call v_call cdr3_aa cdr3_nt
NA TRBJ1-4 NA TRBV13 CASSYRGVANEKLFF TGTGCCAGCAGCTACCGGGGGGTGGCTAATGAAAAACTGTTTTTT
NA TRBJ2-3 NA TRBV21-1 CASSKAQKCPDTQYF TGTGCCAGCAGCAAAGCTCAGAAATGTCCAGATACGCAGTATTTT
NA TRBJ2-5 TRBD2 TRBV7-3 CASSRSSGGETQYF TGTGCCAGCAGCCGATCTAGCGGAGGAGAGACCCAGTACTTC
NA TRBJ1-4 NA TRBV6-5 CASSLRVGPGEKLFF TGTGCCAGCAGTTTAAGAGTTGGGCCCGGTGAAAAACTGTTTTTT
NA TRBJ2-2 TRBD2 TRBV9 CASSVSGLAVNTGELFF TGTGCCAGCAGCGTCTCCGGACTAGCGGTGAACACCGGGGAGCTGTTTTTT
NA TRBJ2-6 TRBD1 TRBV29-1 CSVSTLLQGAAGANVLTF TGCAGCGTGTCGACTTTATTGCAGGGGGCTGCTGGGGCCAACGTCCTGACTTTC
once TRBJ2-3 TRBD2 TRBV2 CASSARGGRVSTDTQYF TGTGCCAGCAGTGCTCGCGGCGGGAGGGTGAGCACAGATACGCAGTATTTT
NA TRBJ2-2 TRBD1 TRBV13 CASSAGQGNTGELFF TGTGCCAGCAGCGCTGGACAGGGAAACACCGGGGAGCTGTTTTTT
NA TRBJ1-2 NA TRBV7-2 CASSKQGYGYTF TGTGCCAGCAGTAAACAGGGTTATGGCTACACCTTC
NA TRBJ1-4 TRBD1 TRBV6-5 CASSSPGTANEKLFF TGTGCCAGCAGTTCCCCCGGGACAGCTAATGAAAAACTGTTTTTT
NA TRBJ1-1 TRBD1 TRBV5-1 CASSLQGTEAFF TGCGCCAGCAGCTTACAGGGGACTGAAGCTTTCTTT
NA TRBJ2-7 TRBD1 TRBV5-6 CASSFSGTDTYEQYF TGTGCCAGCAGCTTTTCCGGGACAGATACCTACGAGCAGTACTTC
NA TRBJ2-1 NA TRBV5-1 CASSFPSNEQFF TGCGCCAGCAGCTTCCCCAGTAATGAGCAGTTCTTC
NA TRBJ2-7 NA TRBV5-4 CASSLGRDFSYEQYF TGTGCCAGCAGCTTAGGCAGGGACTTCTCCTACGAGCAGTACTTC
NA TRBJ1-5 TRBD1 TRBV7-8 CASSLAYTGELGQPQHF TGTGCCAGCAGCTTAGCATACACAGGGGAGTTAGGTCAGCCCCAGCATTTT
NA TRBJ2-3 TRBD2 TRBV5-1 CASSSSGSRTDTQYF TGCGCCAGCAGCTCAAGCGGGAGCCGCACAGATACGCAGTATTTT
NA TRBJ1-3 NA TRBV2 CASSVISGHFSGNTIYF TGTGCCAGCAGTGTTATCTCGGGACACTTCTCTGGAAACACCATATATTTT
NA TRBJ2-7 TRBD1 TRBV28 CASSLIRGQGNYEQYF TGTGCCAGCAGTTTAATCCGGGGACAGGGGAACTACGAGCAGTACTTC
few TRBJ1-2 TRBD1 TRBV10-3 CAISESRGQSYGYTF TGTGCCATCAGTGAGTCGCGGGGACAGTCCTATGGCTACACCTTC
NA TRBJ1-2 TRBD1 TRBV9 CASSVDRGGYGYTF TGTGCCAGCAGCGTAGACAGGGGTGGGTATGGCTACACCTTC
NA TRBJ1-4 NA TRBV21-1 CASNQGEGPGPFF TGTGCCAGCAACCAAGGGGAGGGACCCGGGCCGTTTTTT
NA TRBJ2-7 NA TRBV13 CASSLGGYEQYF TGTGCCAGCAGCTTGGGAGGTTACGAGCAGTACTTC
few TRBJ1-2 TRBD1 TRBV11-1 CASKGADLYGYTF TGTGCCAGCAAGGGGGCTGATCTCTATGGCTACACCTTC
NA TRBJ2-3 TRBD2 TRBV28 CASSVASGYTDTQYF TGTGCCAGCAGCGTCGCTAGCGGATACACAGATACGCAGTATTTT
NA TRBJ1-5 NA TRBV6-1 CASRATVLGQPQHF TGTGCCAGCAGGGCGACAGTTTTAGGTCAGCCCCAGCATTTT
NA TRBJ2-4 NA TRBV29-1 CSVVAPGVENIQYF TGCAGCGTTGTGGCCCCGGGGGTGGAAAACATTCAGTACTTC
few TRBJ2-7 NA TRBV4-3 CASSQDRGFYEQYF TGCGCCAGCAGCCAAGACAGGGGATTCTACGAGCAGTACTTC
NA TRBJ2-1 NA TRBV27 CASSPSLNEQFF TGTGCCAGCAGTCCATCATTGAATGAGCAGTTCTTC
NA TRBJ2-6 NA TRBV7-3 CASSRGDGANVLTF TGTGCCAGCAGCCGCGGTGACGGGGCCAACGTCCTGACTTTC
NA TRBJ2-3 TRBD2 TRBV4-1 CASSLPSSGGTDTQYF TGCGCCAGCAGCCTCCCTTCTAGCGGAGGCACAGATACGCAGTATTTT
NA TRBJ2-1 TRBD1 TRBV7-8 CASSFRQGPYNEQFF TGTGCCAGCAGCTTTCGACAGGGGCCCTACAATGAGCAGTTCTTC
NA TRBJ2-1 NA TRBV4-1 CASSGAPGEQFF TGCGCCAGCAGCGGAGCACCGGGGGAGCAGTTCTTC
NA TRBJ2-7 TRBD1 TRBV6-6 CASSQGTGDFRRGQYF TGTGCCAGCAGCCAGGGGACAGGGGACTTTCGACGTGGGCAGTACTTC
NA TRBJ2-4 TRBD2 TRBV7-2 CASSLGVGEGQNIQYF TGTGCCAGCAGCTTGGGGGTTGGGGAGGGCCAAAACATTCAGTACTTC
NA TRBJ1-2 NA TRBV28 CASAADYGYTF TGTGCCAGCGCGGCTGATTATGGCTACACCTTC
NA TRBJ2-7 TRBD1 TRBV9 CASSETGDLSYEQYF TGTGCCAGCAGCGAAACAGGGGACCTCTCCTACGAGCAGTACTTC
NA TRBJ2-7 TRBD2 TRBV7-2 CAGSFGTSGGVYEQYF TGTGCCGGCAGCTTCGGGACTAGCGGGGGGGTCTACGAGCAGTACTTC
once TRBJ1-5 NA TRBV9 CASSAGGNQPQHF TGTGCCAGCAGTGCAGGCGGCAATCAGCCCCAGCATTTT
once TRBJ2-3 NA TRBV9 CASSSPAQGAVAGGLDTQYF TGTGCCAGCAGCTCCCCTGCACAGGGGGCTGTCGCGGGGGGGCTAGATACGCAGTATTTT
NA TRBJ2-3 TRBD2 TRBV27 CASSLGTSGSTDTQYF TGTGCCAGCAGTTTAGGGACTAGCGGGAGCACAGATACGCAGTATTTT
NA TRBJ1-4 TRBD1 TRBV2 CASTSPIQGPATNEKLFF TGTGCCAGCACCTCCCCTATACAGGGGCCTGCAACTAATGAAAAACTGTTTTTT
once TRBJ2-7 NA TRBV5-1 CASSWGGGSPAEQYF TGCGCCAGCAGCTGGGGAGGAGGTAGCCCTGCCGAGCAGTACTTC
few TRBJ1-1 TRBD1 TRBV4-2 CASSQDRGSGTEAFF TGTGCCAGCAGCCAGGACAGGGGTTCCGGCACTGAAGCTTTCTTT
NA TRBJ1-4 NA TRBV6-6 CASSSQGTNEKLFF TGTGCCAGCAGTAGCCAGGGAACTAATGAAAAACTGTTTTTT
once TRBJ1-1 NA TRBV27 CATFKGAGTEAFF TGTGCCACATTTAAAGGGGCAGGGACTGAAGCTTTCTTT
NA TRBJ1-5 NA TRBV30 CAWSFSLSNQPQHF TGTGCCTGGAGCTTTTCCTTGAGCAATCAGCCCCAGCATTTT
NA TRBJ2-1 NA TRBV6-5 CASSYLPPYGEQFF TGTGCCAGCAGTTACCTCCCCCCTTACGGTGAGCAGTTCTTC
NA TRBJ2-4 TRBD1 TRBV19 CASSPQGYIQYF TGTGCCAGTAGCCCACAGGGGTACATTCAGTACTTC